The sequence of this T cell receptor (beta chain) was determined in a study of shared T cell receptors in the human thymus. This clone was found once. There are 15 residues in the CDR3. Germline loops: CDR1 LGHNA, CDR2 YSLEER. V lost 1 base and J lost 5, with 12 bases in between. TCRdb's table, derived via immunoSEQ multiplex PCR, lists solely in-frame clones and lacks some. The sample includes 540,000 or so clones, 70% to 80% of them seen just once. These data also featured in a second study, about human thymus T cells. That work adds: Healthy Finnish infants undergoing corrective surgery for congenital heart defects provided the donor material. Thymic resections from corrective heart surgery supplied the tissue. Gene usage (both V and J) appeared biased in thymic and blood repertoires. Highly overlapping thymic repertoires in unrelated individuals were reported by related research.

The clonotype comes from a boy younger than two with a congenital heart defect. The V gene is TRBV4-3, the J gene TRBJ2-1, with TRBD1 as a possible D gene (6 bases). The sample was thymocytes. The DNA of the CDR3 is TGCGCCAGCAGCCAAGTCAGGGGACCTAACAATGAGCAGTTCTTC. This sequence encodes CASSQVRGPNNEQFF.